Below are 13 T cell receptor beta chains sequenced from a single sample in a study of regulatory T cells in long-lasting Graves disease. Relying on iRepertoire HTBI primers and Arm-PCR of CDR3 regions, the team built TCR beta libraries. One entry per CDR3 protein results from TCRdb running MiXCR on the multiplex PCR reads. Here the sample spans around 470,000 distinct CDR3 sequences, around 15% being singletons. Time point reported: newly diagnosed GD, antithyroid drugs for less than 3 months. Preparation of the TCR library used RNA extracted from PBMCs. The same sample was also used in a study of T cells in Graves' hyperthyroidism and ophthalmopathy.

Sequencing was performed on peripheral blood mononuclear cells (PBMCs), taken at new diagnosis, from a patient treated with antithyroid drugs. The receptors shown here come from a woman between 45 and 65 years old with Graves disease.

In this sample, this clonotype turned up many times. The V call is TRBV20-1, the J call TRBJ2-7, with 12 nucleotides matching TRBD1. J was trimmed by 5 bases and V by 5 bases; bases with no gene match: 7. CDR3 size: 14 residues. Germline assignment: CDR1 DFQATT and CDR2 SNEGSKA (reference sequence). This chain's CDR3 is CSAGDRGLRNEQYF. CDR3 DNA sequence: TGCAGTGCTGGGGACAGGGGGCTGCGTAACGAGCAGTACTTC.

This clonotype was observed many times. The chain employs TRBV28 and TRBJ2-7, with D maybe TRBD1 (5 bases). From germline, CDR1 is MDHEN and CDR2 SYDVKM. The CDR3 covers 12 residues. V lost 8 bases and J 7 bases, leaving 15 bases between the germline ends. The CDR3 here is CASGETAWEQYF. The CDR3 bases are TGTGCCAGCGGAGAGACAGCGTGGGAGCAGTACTTC.

This clonotype was detected many times. CDR3 loop: CASSYSYSYEQYF. DNA of the CDR3: TGTGCCAGCAGTTACTCATACAGCTACGAGCAGTACTTC. The V call is TRBV6-5, the J call TRBJ2-7; no definite D call. The germline CDR1 and CDR2 sequences are MNHEY and SVGAGI. Trimming removed 0 bases from V and 3 bases from J, with 6 bases in between. This CDR3 is 13 amino acids long.

This clonotype has a count of ten or more. V and J are TRBV24-1 and TRBJ2-3; D is possibly TRBD2 (6 bases). The germline V gene has CDR1 KGHDR and CDR2 SFDVKD. The CDR3 runs 13 residues. V was trimmed by 3 bases and J by 13 bases, leaving 16 bases between them. CDR3 coding DNA: TGTGCCACCAGTGATGGGGGGACCTTCGTCGAGTATTTT. The encoded protein is CATSDGGTFVEYF.

This chain joins TRBV19 and TRBJ2-3; D perhaps matches TRBD2 (6 bases). This CDR3 region has 15 residues. From germline, CDR1 is LNHDA and CDR2 SQIVND (reference sequence). Trimming pared 5 bases from V and 6 bases from J, leaving 18 bases between. The CDR3 spells CASSSGTPGRDTQYF. CDR3 DNA sequence: TGTGCCAGTAGTTCCGGGACTCCTGGTCGCGATACGCAGTATTTT.

This clonotype was seen repeatedly, ten times or more. The chain uses TRBV28 and TRBJ2-2, with D unresolved. Trimming removed 1 base from V and 6 bases from J, with 6 bases in between. The length of the CDR3 is 13 residues. The V gene's germline CDR1 is MDHEN and CDR2 SYDVKM. CDR3 loop: CASSLLGSGELFF. CDR3 bases: TGTGCCAGCAGTTTATTAGGGTCCGGGGAGCTGTTTTTT. Drawing the rest from reference TRBV28 and TRBJ2-2, the complete variable domain is DVKVTQSSRYLVKRTGEKVFLECVQDMDHENMFWYRQDPGLGLRLIYFSYDVKMKEKGDIPEGYSVSREKKERFSLILESASTNQTSMYLCASSLLGSGELFFGEGSRLTVL.

The table lists this clonotype with a count of one. This may be a read error: a much more frequent sequence differs by one nucleotide. The gene calls are TRBV6-1 and TRBJ2-1; 10 positions agree with TRBD2. CDR3 size: 15 residues. The germline V gene encodes CDR1 MNHNS and CDR2 SASEGT. The trim removed 8 bases at V and 5 bases at J, leaving 9 bases unmatched. This CDR3 reads CASPPSGRANNEQFF. Written as DNA, the CDR3 is TGTGCCAGCCCCCCGAGCGGGAGGGCTAACAATGAGCAGTTCTTC.

The rearrangement joins TRBV5-1 to TRBJ1-1; TRBD1 matches at 8 bases. From germline, CDR1 is SGHRS and CDR2 YFSETQ. V trimming: 2 bases; J trimming: 1 base; junction bases outside the gene matches: 16. This CDR3 is built from 19 residues. Here the CDR3 DNA reads TGCGCCAGCAGCTTAGGGTTTGGAGCAGGGGGCCAGAAGAACACTGAAGCTTTCTTT. Translation: CASSLGFGAGGQKNTEAFF. The full variable domain, its missing parts supplied by reference TRBV5-1 and TRBJ1-1, is KAGVTQTPRYLIKTRGQQVTLSCSPISGHRSVSWYQQTPGQGLQFLFEYFSETQRNKGNFPGRFSGRQFSNSRSEMNVSTLELGDSALYLCASSLGFGAGGQKNTEAFFGQGTRLTVV.

The chain has TRBV20-1 and TRBJ2-1, with 11 positions matching TRBD2. CDR1 DFQATT and CDR2 SNEGSKA come from the germline V gene (reference sequence). J lost 4 bases, V lost 5 bases, and 10 bases had no gene match. This CDR3 comprises 16 residues. CDR3 in DNA: TGCAGTGCTTTTCCGGGACTAGCGGCCTTATACAATGAGCAGTTCTTC. Translation gives CSAFPGLAALYNEQFF.

In DNA, the CDR3 is TGTGCCAGCAGTTCAGCGTCCAGGGCAGCTAACTATGGCTACACCTTC. It specifies CASSSASRAANYGYTF. The chain recombines TRBV28 with TRBJ1-2; D may be TRBD1 (5 bases). The germline V gene has CDR1 MDHEN and CDR2 SYDVKM. CDR3 length equals 16 residues. V was shortened by 4 bases and J by 0 bases, with 15 bases between the two germline ends.

This clonotype was counted many times. The chain links TRBV5-1 to TRBJ1-2, with 7 bases fitting TRBD1. The CDR3 sequence is 17 residues long. With 0 bases clipped from V and 8 bases from J, the junction kept 16 bases outside the gene matches. Germline values: CDR1 SGHRS, CDR2 YFSETQ. CDR3 bases: TGCGCCAGCAGCTTGGGAATGGACAGGACGCCTTCCGACGGCTACACCTTC. Amino acid sequence: CASSLGMDRTPSDGYTF.

In its sample, this clonotype was seen many times. V gene TRBV5-1 combines with J gene TRBJ2-1, with TRBD2 matching over 8 bases. The V and J ends lost 0 bases and 5 bases, in that order; junction bases with no gene match: 4. This CDR3 contains 15 residues. From germline, CDR1 is SGHRS and CDR2 YFSETQ. CDR3 bases: TGCGCCAGCAGCTTGGTGGTAGCGGGGAACAATGAGCAGTTCTTC. Residues: CASSLVVAGNNEQFF.

This clonotype came up a few times. The chain has TRBV30 and TRBJ2-5, with 7 bases identical to TRBD1. The CDR3 is 14 residues long. Germline CDR1 reads GTSNPN; CDR2 reads SVGIG (reference sequence). V dropped 3 bases and J dropped 7; count of bases not matched to a gene: 11. The chain's CDR3 is CAWRRQGPLVTQYF. The CDR3 nucleotides are TGTGCCTGGAGACGACAGGGACCTCTCGTGACCCAGTACTTC.